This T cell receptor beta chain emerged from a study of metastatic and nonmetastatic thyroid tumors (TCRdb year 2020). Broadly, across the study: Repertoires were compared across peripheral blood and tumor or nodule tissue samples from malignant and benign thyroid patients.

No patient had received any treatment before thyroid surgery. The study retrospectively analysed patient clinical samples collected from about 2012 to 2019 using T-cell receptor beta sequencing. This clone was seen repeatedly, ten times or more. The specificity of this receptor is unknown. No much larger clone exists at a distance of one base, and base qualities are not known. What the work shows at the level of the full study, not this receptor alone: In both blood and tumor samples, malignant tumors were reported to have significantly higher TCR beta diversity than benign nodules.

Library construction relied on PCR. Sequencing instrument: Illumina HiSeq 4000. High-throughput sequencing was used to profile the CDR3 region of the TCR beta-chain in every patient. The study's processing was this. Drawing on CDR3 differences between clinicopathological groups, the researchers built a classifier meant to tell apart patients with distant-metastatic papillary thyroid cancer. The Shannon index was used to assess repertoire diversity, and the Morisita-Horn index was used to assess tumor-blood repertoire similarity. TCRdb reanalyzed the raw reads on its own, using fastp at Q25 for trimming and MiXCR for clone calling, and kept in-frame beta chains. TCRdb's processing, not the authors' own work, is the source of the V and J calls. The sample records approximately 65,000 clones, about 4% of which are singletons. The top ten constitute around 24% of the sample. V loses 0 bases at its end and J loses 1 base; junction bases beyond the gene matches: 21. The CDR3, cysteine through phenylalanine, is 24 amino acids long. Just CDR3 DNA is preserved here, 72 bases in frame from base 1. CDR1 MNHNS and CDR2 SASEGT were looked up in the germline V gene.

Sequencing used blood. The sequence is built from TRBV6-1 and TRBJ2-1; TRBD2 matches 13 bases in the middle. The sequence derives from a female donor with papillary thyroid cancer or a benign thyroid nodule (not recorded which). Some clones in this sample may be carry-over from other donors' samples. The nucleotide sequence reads TGTGCCAGCAGTGAAGCTTCTTGGCGGGGCCCCGGACTAGCGGGAGAGGGATCCTACAATGAGCAGTTCTTC. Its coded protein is CASSEASWRGPGLAGEGSYNEQFF.